These 19 T cell receptor beta chains originate from one sample sequenced in a study of T cells in narcolepsy. Measured with immunoSEQ multiplex PCR; TCRdb has only the in-frame clones, and not every one. The sample lists approximately 20,000 clones, 92% seen once, with 0.9% to 1.2% in the top ten. Sequencing was performed on CD45RA- memory CD4+ T cells from PBMCs. The receptor set was obtained from a human donor with narcolepsy.

J is TRBJ2-1 and V is TRBV4-3; no reliable D call. Trimming pared 1 base from V and 3 bases from J, leaving 7 bases between. Looked up from germline, CDR1 is LGHNA and CDR2 is YSLEER. The CDR3 loop spans 14 amino acids. CDR3 loop: CASSQVSDYNEQFF. In nucleotides, the CDR3 is TGCGCCAGCAGCCAAGTGTCGGACTACAATGAGCAGTTCTTC.

The J gene is TRBJ2-7, the V gene TRBV6-6, with 7 bases matching TRBD1. Losses at the gene ends were 2 bases for V and 3 bases for J; bases not matched to a gene: 7. CDR1 and CDR2 (germline): MNHNY, SVGAGI (reference sequence). The CDR3 covers 15 residues. The CDR3 DNA follows: TGTGCCAGCAGTTACGGTCGACAGGGTGGCTACGAGCAGTACTTC. It is translated as CASSYGRQGGYEQYF.

The J gene is TRBJ2-7, the V gene TRBV6-1; 9 bases line up with TRBD1. The ends lost 8 bases at V and 5 bases at J; junction bases unmatched: 7. The CDR3 has 13 amino acids. Germline V lookup: CDR1 MNHNS, CDR2 SASEGT. CDR3 residues: CASCWDRVDEQYF. DNA of the CDR3: TGTGCCAGCTGCTGGGACAGGGTTGACGAGCAGTACTTC.

Only a few counts were recorded for this clone. In DNA, the CDR3 is TGTGCCAGCAGCTTTGCCGTAAAGGGGGACTATGGCTACACCTTC. This sequence encodes CASSFAVKGDYGYTF. This rearrangement joins TRBV12-1 to TRBJ1-2; the table gives TRBD1 as D, unverified against the DNA. TRBV12-1 is reported as a pseudogene. The CDR3 totals 15 residues.

The chain links TRBV6-6 to TRBJ1-2; TRBD1 matches at 10 bases. The CDR3 totals 14 residues. The J segment lost 6 bases and the V segment lost 7 bases, leaving 8 bases of the junction unmatched. Looked up from germline, CDR1 is MNHNY and CDR2 is SVGAGI (reference sequence). The CDR3 sequence: CASILGTGVNGYTF. The CDR3 nucleotides are TGTGCCAGCATCTTGGGGACAGGGGTTAATGGCTACACCTTC.

The chain couples TRBV7-3 to TRBJ2-1, with D perhaps matching TRBD1 or TRBD2 (5 bases each). Germline assignment: CDR1 SGHTA and CDR2 FQGTGA. This CDR3 contains 18 residues. V lost 5 bases to trimming and J lost 5 bases, with 25 bases between them. The CDR3 bases are TGTGCCAGCAGCCCCGGGCGGGTCCGGTACGGGGCGAACAATGAGCAGTTCTTC. Residues: CASSPGRVRYGANNEQFF.

This clone is a singleton in its sample. At one end, the junction sequence differs from germline, possibly due to a read error. This chain connects TRBV7-7 to TRBJ2-1, with 13 bases identical to TRBD2. This CDR3 spans 16 amino acids. Germline V gene sequence: CDR1 SSHAT, CDR2 FNYEAQ (reference sequence). CDR3 protein: CASSRQRLAGGNEQFF. The CDR3 bases are TGTGCTAGCAGCAGACAACGACTAGCGGGAGGCAATGAGCAGTTCTTC.

The gene calls are TRBV23-1 and TRBJ2-7; TRBD1 matches at 8 bases. Being an ORF, TRBV23-1 has a function that is uncertain. The V segment lost 7 bases and the J segment 3 bases; nucleotides outside the gene matches: 5. CDR3 length: 13 amino acids. This CDR3 reads CASNRDRSYEQYF. The CDR3 DNA follows: TGCGCCAGCAACCGGGACAGGAGCTACGAGCAGTACTTC.

The rearrangement links TRBV10-3 to TRBJ2-3; D is ambiguous. This CDR3 has 15 amino acids. V lost 10 bases to trimming and J lost 2 bases, with 19 bases between them. CDR1 ENHRY and CDR2 SYGVKD come from the germline V gene. CDR3 nucleotides: TGTGCCACCTGGGCGCAAATCGGGCCCACAGATACGCAGTATTTT. Translation gives CATWAQIGPTDTQYF.

This sequence joins TRBV6-6 and TRBJ2-2; 8 positions agree with TRBD2. The CDR3 runs 15 residues. Germline values: CDR1 MNHNY, CDR2 SVGAGI (reference sequence). J was trimmed by 6 bases and V by 7 bases; bases with no gene match: 10. The CDR3: CASTHGRGYAGELFF. The CDR3 DNA sequence: TGTGCCAGCACCCACGGGAGGGGATATGCCGGGGAGCTGTTTTTT.

The genes are TRBV4-2 and TRBJ2-7; D is ambiguous. V gave up 0 bases and J gave up 7 bases, with 10 bases separating them. In germline, CDR1 is LGHNA, CDR2 YNFKEQ. This CDR3 is 13 amino acids long. CDR3 nucleotides: TGTGCCAGCAGCCAAGACCGCTGGCGGGAGCAGTACTTC. Its protein is CASSQDRWREQYF.

The V and J genes are TRBV6-5 and TRBJ2-3, with 9 bases lining up with TRBD2. Trimming removed 6 bases from V and 0 bases from J; junction bases left unmatched: 4. This CDR3 spans 15 amino acids. Looked up from germline, CDR1 is MNHEY and CDR2 is SVGAGI. The CDR3 DNA is TGTGCCAGCAGCCTCAGCGGGGGGAGCACAGATACGCAGTATTTT. Protein: CASSLSGGSTDTQYF.

The chain uses TRBV6-1 and TRBJ2-3; D may be TRBD1 (5 bases). Trimming stripped 2 bases from V and 6 bases from J, with 12 bases between. CDR3 length: 14 residues. The germline CDR1 and CDR2 sequences are MNHNS and SASEGT. CDR3 region: CASSETHHRDTQYF. In nucleotides, the CDR3 is TGTGCCAGCAGTGAAACCCATCACAGGGATACGCAGTATTTT.

The sample holds one count of this clone. The chain uses TRBV5-5 and TRBJ1-1; TRBD1 might be the D (5 bases). Looked up from germline, CDR1 is SGHKS and CDR2 is YYEKEE (reference sequence). The V and J ends lost 2 bases and 4 bases respectively, with 9 bases between them. There are 13 residues in the CDR3. This CDR3 is CASSFQGGTEAFF. As DNA, the CDR3 is TGTGCCAGCAGCTTTCAGGGCGGCACTGAAGCTTTCTTT.

The chain recombines TRBV27 with TRBJ2-4; 10 bases are shared with TRBD2. Germline V gene data show CDR1 as MNHEY and CDR2 as SMNVEV (reference sequence). Trimming at V came to 4 bases and at J to 1 base, leaving 4 bases not matched to a gene. This CDR3 is 16 amino acids long. This chain's CDR3 is CASSSGLAWAKNIQYF. CDR3 DNA sequence: TGTGCCAGCAGTTCGGGACTAGCGTGGGCCAAAAACATTCAGTACTTC.

This clone was seen once. One junction end does not reproduce the germline sequence, and a read error may be involved. The rearrangement uses TRBV7-3 and TRBJ1-2; D not resolved. Per the germline V gene, CDR1 is SGHTA and CDR2 is FQGTGA. The CDR3 covers 13 residues. As DNA, the CDR3 is TGTGCCGGCAGCTTAGATAGGAACTATGGCTACACCTTC. It translates to CAGSLDRNYGYTF.

The chain has TRBV2 and TRBJ1-5; TRBD1 is a possible D gene (5 bases). Germline lookup yields CDR1 SNHLY and CDR2 FYNNEI. Deletions cut 2 bases from V and 10 bases from J, with 15 bases between. CDR3 length equals 14 residues. As DNA, the CDR3 is TGTGCCAGCAGTGAACAGGGAGTTCCGGACCCCCAGCATTTT. It yields the protein CASSEQGVPDPQHF.

The chain combines TRBV5-1 with TRBJ2-1; TRBD2 aligns across 10 bases. Trimming took 2 bases from V and 4 from J; bases not matched to a gene: 6. The CDR3 sequence is 16 residues long. Per germline, CDR1 SGHRS and CDR2 YFSETQ. The CDR3 protein is CASSFQGLAFYNEQFF. CDR3 DNA sequence: TGCGCCAGCAGCTTTCAGGGACTAGCGTTTTACAATGAGCAGTTCTTC.

The rearrangement joins TRBV7-9 to TRBJ2-2, with TRBD2 as a possible D gene (5 bases). The germline V gene has CDR1 SEHNR and CDR2 FQNEAQ (reference sequence). The CDR3 contains 14 residues. Trimming cost V 1 base and J 7 bases, with 10 bases left between them. The CDR3 DNA sequence: TGTGCCAGCAGCTTAGGAGGGTTGTTCGGGGAGCTGTTTTTT. Protein sequence: CASSLGGLFGELFF.